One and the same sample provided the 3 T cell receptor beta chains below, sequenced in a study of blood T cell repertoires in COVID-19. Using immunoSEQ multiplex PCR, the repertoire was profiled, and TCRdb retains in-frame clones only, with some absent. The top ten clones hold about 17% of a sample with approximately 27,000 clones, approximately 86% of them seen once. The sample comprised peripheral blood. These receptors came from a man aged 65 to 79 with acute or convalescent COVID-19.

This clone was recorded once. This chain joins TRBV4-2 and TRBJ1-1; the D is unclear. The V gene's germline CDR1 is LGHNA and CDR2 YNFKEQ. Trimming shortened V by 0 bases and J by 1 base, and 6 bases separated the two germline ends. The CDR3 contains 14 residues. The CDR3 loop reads CASSQDPGNTEAFF. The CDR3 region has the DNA TGTGCCAGCAGCCAAGATCCAGGGAACACTGAAGCTTTCTTT.

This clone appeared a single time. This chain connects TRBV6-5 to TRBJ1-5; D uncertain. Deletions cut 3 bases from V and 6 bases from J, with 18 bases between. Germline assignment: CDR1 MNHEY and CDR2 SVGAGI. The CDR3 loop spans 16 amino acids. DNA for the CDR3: TGTGCCAGCAGTTATAGCACTCCTTCTCTGGGTCAGCCCCAGCATTTT. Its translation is CASSYSTPSLGQPQHF.

CDR3 in amino acids: CASSLMPASGSYEQYF. The CDR3 region has the DNA TGTGCCAGCAGCTTAATGCCGGCTAGCGGGAGTTACGAGCAGTACTTC. This rearrangement joins TRBV7-8 to TRBJ2-7; 10 bases map to TRBD2. J gave up 4 bases and V 2 bases, and 8 bases lay outside the gene matches. Germline CDR1 is SGHVS and CDR2 is FQNEAQ. CDR3 length: 16 amino acids.